The 14 T cell receptor beta chains listed next were all sequenced from one sample in a study of T cell responses to AZD1222 COVID-19 vaccine. Profiled with immunoSEQ multiplex PCR; TCRdb holds only in-frame clones, not every one. This sample has some 100,000 clones; about 90% occur once, and the top ten carry about 3.4%. The sample here was peripheral blood, taken 28 days after the second AZD1222 dose. The origin of the receptors is an adult who received the AZD1222 COVID-19 vaccine.

As DNA, the CDR3 is TGTGCCAGCAGCGTAGACATTGGACAGGGTTTCACTGAAGCTTTCTTT. It specifies CASSVDIGQGFTEAFF. The chain has TRBV9 and TRBJ1-1; TRBD1 agrees at 8 bases. CDR1 and CDR2 (germline): SGDLS, YYNGEE. The CDR3 has 16 residues. V shed 0 bases and J 4 bases; nucleotides not matched to a gene: 8.

The CDR3 bases are TGTGCCAGCTCACCGGGCCCTTCGTATGGCTACACCTTC. Translated: CASSPGPSYGYTF. The chain has TRBV18 and TRBJ1-2; D unresolved. Germline values: CDR1 KGHSH, CDR2 LQKENI. The CDR3 is made up of 13 amino acids. Trimming took off 3 bases at V and 5 bases at J, with 10 bases between the two ends.

The gene calls are TRBV12-3 or TRBV12-4 and TRBJ1-1; D ambiguous. V shed 7 bases and J shed 11 bases, with 17 bases lying between them. There are 12 residues in the CDR3. DNA of the CDR3: TGTGCCAGCACCCAACGACCTATTATGGCTTTCTTT. The encoded protein is CASTQRPIMAFF.

The gene calls are TRBV4-3 and TRBJ2-3; 10 bases align to TRBD2. The germline CDR1 and CDR2 sequences are LGHNA and YSLEER. J was trimmed by 2 bases and V by 0 bases; bases with no gene match: 5. CDR3 size: 17 residues. CDR3 coding DNA: TGCGCCAGCAGCCAAGAAGTAGCGGGGGGCCCCACAGATACGCAGTATTTT. Its protein product is CASSQEVAGGPTDTQYF.

This sequence joins TRBV6-6 and TRBJ1-5; D unresolved. CDR1 and CDR2 from the germline V gene are MNHNY and SVGAGI (reference sequence). Trimming left V 6 bases short and J 0 bases short, with 6 bases between. The CDR3 runs 13 residues. Here the CDR3 DNA reads TGTGCCAGCAGGTTCAATAGCAATCAGCCCCAGCATTTT. Its protein product is CASRFNSNQPQHF.

Comment on this clone: The sample has other DNA sequences that encode this CDR3 too. The chain has TRBV15 and TRBJ1-3, with D tentatively TRBD1 (6 bases). CDR1 is LNHNV and CDR2 is YYDKDF in the germline V gene (reference sequence). With 0 bases removed from V and 0 bases from J, the gap between germline ends came to 9 bases. The CDR3 spans 16 residues. The CDR3 sequence is CATSRDRGPSGNTIYF. In DNA, the CDR3 is TGTGCCACCAGCAGAGATCGGGGGCCCTCTGGAAACACCATATATTTT. The complete variable domain, with remaining parts taken from reference TRBV15 and TRBJ1-3, reads DAMVIQNPRYQVTQFGKPVTLSCSQTLNHNVMYWYQQKSSQAPKLLFHYYDKDFNNEADTPDNFQSRRPNTSFCFLDIRSPGLGDTAMYLCATSRDRGPSGNTIYFGEGSWLTVV.

The chain combines TRBV5-1 with TRBJ1-2; 7 positions match TRBD1. Germline V gene sequence: CDR1 SGHRS, CDR2 YFSETQ. The V and J ends lost 4 bases and 8 bases, in that order; junction bases with no gene match: 8. The CDR3 covers 13 residues. CDR3 residues: CASSPEQGRGYTF. In DNA, the CDR3 is TGCGCCAGCAGCCCGGAACAGGGGCGAGGCTACACCTTC.

This clone was detected once. J is TRBJ2-7 and V is TRBV11-3; 8 nucleotides align to TRBD1. This CDR3 is 15 amino acids long. V shed 5 bases and J 2 bases; nucleotides not matched to a gene: 8. Germline V gives CDR1 SGHNT, CDR2 YENEEA. DNA for the CDR3: TGTGCCAGCAGCCCACTGACAGGGGTCGCCTACGAGCAGTACTTC. As protein: CASSPLTGVAYEQYF.

This rearrangement joins TRBV2 to TRBJ2-4; tentatively, D is TRBD1 (5 bases). The CDR3 runs 13 residues. V shed 7 bases and J shed 5 bases, with 12 bases lying between them. Germline CDR1 SNHLY, CDR2 FYNNEI. This CDR3 is CASTGFGQNIQYF. DNA of the CDR3: TGTGCCAGCACAGGGTTTGGTCAAAACATTCAGTACTTC.

In DNA form, the CDR3 reads TGTGCCAGCAGCCGCGGGGGCAGGACTGCAACTAATGAAAAACTGTTTTTT. This translates into CASSRGGRTATNEKLFF. The chain couples TRBV9 to TRBJ1-4; a possible D gene is TRBD1 (6 bases). The V gene lost 4 bases and the J gene lost 0 bases, with 16 bases spanning the gap. The CDR3 has 17 amino acids. Per germline, CDR1 SGDLS and CDR2 YYNGEE.

This clone was seen just once. J is TRBJ1-1 and V is TRBV18, with TRBD1 matching over 7 bases. Germline V CDR1 and CDR2: KGHSH, LQKENI. The V segment lost 4 bases and the J segment 3 bases; nucleotides outside the gene matches: 2. The CDR3 consists of 13 residues. The CDR3 DNA is TGTGCCAGCTCACTAGACAGGGACACTGAAGCTTTCTTT. Encoded protein: CASSLDRDTEAFF.

Of note for this clone: This CDR3 is also generated by other DNA sequences in the sample. The chain joins TRBV5-1 to TRBJ2-5; no firm D call. The CDR3 runs 13 residues. Germline values: CDR1 SGHRS, CDR2 YFSETQ. V lost 0 bases and J lost 1, with 4 bases in between. CDR3 residues: CASSLGVQETQYF. As DNA, the CDR3 is TGCGCCAGCAGCTTGGGGGTCCAAGAGACCCAGTACTTC.

The V call is TRBV6-5, the J call TRBJ2-1; D is possibly TRBD2 (7 bases). The length of the CDR3 is 14 residues. V was shortened by 7 bases and J by 4 bases, with 14 bases between the two germline ends. Germline CDR1 is MNHEY and CDR2 is SVGAGI. CDR3: CASTGGGHYNEQFF. For the CDR3, the DNA is TGTGCCAGCACCGGCGGGGGACATTACAATGAGCAGTTCTTC.

This sequence joins TRBV2 and TRBJ2-2; 7 nucleotides match TRBD2. This CDR3 has 17 amino acids. The germline V gene encodes CDR1 SNHLY and CDR2 FYNNEI. V dropped 6 bases and J dropped 7; count of bases not matched to a gene: 17. CDR3 DNA sequence: TGTGCCAGCAGCTCCGCCAGACTAGCTACCGACAGCGGGGAGCTGTTTTTT. Translation: CASSSARLATDSGELFF.